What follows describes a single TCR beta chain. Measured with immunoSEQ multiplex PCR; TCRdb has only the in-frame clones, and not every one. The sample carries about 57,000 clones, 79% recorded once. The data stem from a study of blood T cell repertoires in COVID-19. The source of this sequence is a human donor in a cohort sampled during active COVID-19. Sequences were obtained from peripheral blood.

This CDR3 is CASSLGQGGSPLHF. The CDR3 nucleotides read TGCGCCAGCAGCCTTGGACAGGGGGGTTCACCCCTCCACTTT. The chain combines TRBV4-1 with TRBJ1-6, with 10 positions matching TRBD1. Germline loops: CDR1 MGHRA, CDR2 YSYEKL. The CDR3 is made up of 14 amino acids. Losses at the gene ends were 4 bases for V and 9 bases for J; bases not matched to a gene: 3.